The entry below gives a single T cell receptor beta chain sequence along with its context. This sample is part of a study of blood T cell repertoires in COVID-19. Germline-derived CDR1 and CDR2 are SGHDT and YYEEEE. The CDR3 loop spans 15 amino acids. V lost 2 bases to trimming and J lost 4 bases; unmatched junction nucleotides: 6. Some clones are missing from TCRdb's copy, which holds only in-frame ones; the method was immunoSEQ multiplex PCR. The profile shows more than 350,000 clones, around 87% of them singletons. The sequence was collected from a woman aged 50 to 65 who had recovered from COVID-19. Material: PBMCs or T cells enriched from blood (not recorded which). The chain combines TRBV5-6 with TRBJ2-5; 9 nucleotides agree with TRBD1. This chain's CDR3 is CASSFGQGLSETQYF. The CDR3 DNA follows: TGTGCCAGCAGCTTTGGACAGGGGTTGTCAGAGACCCAGTACTTC.